The 25 T cell receptor beta chains below come from one sample, sequenced in a study of glioma-infiltrating T cells. Amplification of TCR alpha and beta CDR3 regions from RNA used iRepertoire nested multiplex PCR. TCRdb redid the calling of the multiplex PCR reads with MiXCR, one entry per CDR3 protein. This sample carries about 140,000 distinct CDR3 sequences, 39% of them seen once, and the ten largest clones take roughly a fifth. The sequenced sample consisted of glioma tissue, nonneoplastic brain tissue, or PBMCs (not recorded which). All receptors come from a human donor with low-grade glioma or glioblastoma, undergoing nonglioma brain surgery, or in good health (not recorded which).

The chain couples TRBV6-5 to TRBJ1-5; a possible D gene is TRBD1 (6 bases). The V end was cut by 2 bases, the J end by 2 bases, with 22 bases between. Germline V gene lookup returns CDR1 MNHEY and CDR2 SVGAGI. The CDR3 runs 19 residues. The CDR3 bases are TGTGCCAGCAGTTACAAAGCCAGGGGTGAGAGGAAAGGCAATCAGCCCCAGCATTTT. Translation gives CASSYKARGERKGNQPQHF.

The rearrangement joins TRBV20-1 to TRBJ2-5; 14 positions agree with TRBD2. Germline CDR1 DFQATT, CDR2 SNEGSKA (reference sequence). This CDR3 region has 15 residues. J gave up 1 base and V 6 bases, and 4 bases lay outside the gene matches. The chain's CDR3 is CSARLAGGSQETQYF. CDR3 coding DNA: TGCAGTGCCAGACTAGCGGGAGGGAGCCAAGAGACCCAGTACTTC.

About this clonotype: Germline is not matched at one junction end, which may reflect a read error. This sequence joins TRBV19 and TRBJ1-5; D is unresolved. The CDR3 has 16 amino acids. The germline V gene has CDR1 LNHDA and CDR2 SQIVND (reference sequence). This CDR3 is CACSPAGRVSNQPQHF. As DNA, the CDR3 is TGTGCCTGTAGTCCCGCCGGACGGGTTAGCAATCAGCCCCAGCATTTT.

The V call is TRBV10-3, the J call TRBJ2-7; D gene unclear. The CDR3 runs 12 residues. Looked up from germline, CDR1 is ENHRY and CDR2 is SYGVKD. V lost 2 bases and J 3 bases, leaving 5 bases between the germline ends. The CDR3: CAISETDYEQYF. Written as DNA, the CDR3 is TGTGCCATCAGTGAGACGGACTACGAGCAGTACTTC.

In its sample, this clonotype was seen a few times. This chain connects TRBV20-1 to TRBJ2-1; a possible D gene is TRBD1 (5 bases). V was trimmed by 0 bases and J by 5 bases, leaving 5 bases between them. Germline V gene data show CDR1 as DFQATT and CDR2 as SNEGSKA (reference sequence). The CDR3 is made up of 12 amino acids. This chain's CDR3 is CSAREGHNEQFF. In DNA form, the CDR3 reads TGCAGTGCTAGAGAGGGGCACAATGAGCAGTTCTTC.

The J gene is TRBJ1-6, the V gene TRBV6-1, with 7 bases fitting TRBD1. Looked up from germline, CDR1 is MNHNS and CDR2 is SASEGT. The CDR3 runs 13 residues. With V trimmed by 5 bases and J by 10 bases, 5 bases remained unmatched. For the CDR3, the DNA is TGTGCCAGCAGTTATGACAGGGTCTCACCCCTCCACTTT. Translated, it gives CASSYDRVSPLHF.

There are a few counts of this clonotype. The V call is TRBV12-3 or TRBV12-4, the J call TRBJ2-7; tentative D call: TRBD2 (5 bases). Trimming pared 7 bases from V and 2 bases from J, leaving 12 bases between. This CDR3 comprises 13 residues. The DNA for the CDR3 is TGTGCCAGCACCTGGGGAGATACCTACGAGCAGTACTTC. Residues: CASTWGDTYEQYF.

J is TRBJ2-7 and V is TRBV20-1; TRBD1 is a possible D gene (5 bases). CDR1 and CDR2 from the germline V gene are DFQATT and SNEGSKA (reference sequence). The CDR3 consists of 11 residues. V gave up 8 bases and J gave up 3 bases, with 11 bases separating them. The CDR3 spells CSTGANYEQYF. The CDR3 nucleotides read TGCAGTACTGGGGCCAACTACGAGCAGTACTTC.

On this clonotype itself: This sequence may be a read error, since a much larger clone differs from it by one base. The rearrangement uses TRBV7-9 and TRBJ2-7; D might be TRBD2 (5 bases). The CDR3 loop spans 12 amino acids. Germline V gene sequence: CDR1 SEHNR, CDR2 FQNEAQ (reference sequence). In DNA form, the CDR3 reads TGTGCCCGCAGCCGGGAAGGATACGAGCAGTACTTC. Its translation: CARSREGYEQYF.

DNA of the CDR3: TGTGCCAGCAGATCCGGGGCCGTTACTGAAGCTTTCTTT. This encodes CASRSGAVTEAFF. The chain recombines TRBV27 with TRBJ1-1, with TRBD1 as a possible D gene (5 bases). V was trimmed by 6 bases and J by 5 bases, leaving 13 bases between them. CDR1 and CDR2 (germline): MNHEY, SMNVEV (reference sequence). This CDR3 has 13 amino acids.

The chain employs TRBV27 and TRBJ1-2, with D tentatively TRBD1 (5 bases). V was trimmed by 2 bases and J by 4 bases, leaving 11 bases between them. CDR1 MNHEY and CDR2 SMNVEV come from the germline V gene (reference sequence). The CDR3 loop spans 14 amino acids. The CDR3 here is CASSLIGAGYGYTF. The CDR3, as DNA: TGTGCCAGCAGTTTAATCGGGGCTGGCTATGGCTACACCTTC.

Details on this clonotype: Relative to the germline gene, one junction end is altered; a read error may explain this. The V and J genes are TRBV7-2 and TRBJ2-1, with D possibly called TRBD1 or TRBD2 (5 bases each). Germline CDR1 reads SGHTA; CDR2 reads FQGNSA. CDR3 length equals 13 residues. The CDR3 spells CARSLYGGNEQFF. The CDR3 bases are TGTGCCCGCAGCTTATATGGGGGTAATGAGCAGTTCTTC.

The chain carries TRBV2 and TRBJ2-1; the D gene is possibly TRBD2 (6 bases). V was clipped by 5 bases and J by 13 bases, with 27 bases between them. In germline, CDR1 is SNHLY, CDR2 FYNNEI. This CDR3 is built from 16 residues. This CDR3 reads CASSLDGVPPGETQFF. The CDR3 DNA reads TGTGCCAGCAGTTTGGACGGAGTTCCCCCGGGGGAGACCCAGTTCTTC.

This clonotype came up a few times. J is TRBJ1-5 and V is TRBV20-1; D ambiguous. The CDR3 runs 14 residues. CDR1 and CDR2 from the germline V gene are DFQATT and SNEGSKA (reference sequence). The V gene lost 1 base and the J gene lost 7 bases, with 14 bases spanning the gap. CDR3 DNA sequence: TGCAGTGCTAGAGCGTTGATCGTGGAGCAGCCCCAGCATTTT. Protein product: CSARALIVEQPQHF.

This CDR3 is CAPPDRGADTQYF. In DNA form, the CDR3 reads TGCGCCCCCCCCGACAGGGGAGCAGATACGCAGTATTTT. The chain is built from TRBV4-1 and TRBJ2-3; 8 positions agree with TRBD1. The CDR3 consists of 13 residues. The V gene's germline CDR1 is MGHRA and CDR2 YSYEKL. The J segment lost 4 bases and the V segment lost 11 bases, leaving 8 bases of the junction unmatched.

This clonotype was observed a few times. The rearrangement joins TRBV7-2 to TRBJ2-1; D may be TRBD1 (6 bases). Germline V gene lookup returns CDR1 SGHTA and CDR2 FQGNSA. Trimming pared 1 base from V and 9 bases from J, leaving 13 bases between. The CDR3 extends over 14 amino acids. The CDR3 bases are TGTGCCAGCAGCTTAGGAGACAGGTTGGGTGAGCAGTTCTTC. It codes for CASSLGDRLGEQFF.

The J gene is TRBJ1-6, the V gene TRBV18; 8 nucleotides agree with TRBD1. The CDR3 sequence is 15 residues long. Germline V gene lookup returns CDR1 KGHSH and CDR2 LQKENI. V lost 3 bases, J lost 11 bases, and 9 bases stayed unmatched. This CDR3 is CASSPGTGLSAPLHF. CDR3 sequence (DNA): TGTGCCAGCTCACCCGGGACAGGACTTTCGGCACCCCTCCACTTT.

This clonotype has more than one count but fewer than ten. This chain connects TRBV6-6 to TRBJ2-5, with TRBD2 as a possible D gene (5 bases). CDR1 is MNHNY, CDR2 SVGAGI, per germline (reference sequence). This CDR3 contains 15 residues. V was pared by 2 bases and J by 1 base, with 11 bases between. CDR3 loop: CASSYVVGSQETQYF. The CDR3 DNA reads TGTGCCAGCAGTTACGTGGTGGGGAGCCAAGAGACCCAGTACTTC.

This clonotype appeared many times. The V and J genes are TRBV6-1 and TRBJ2-7; 14 positions agree with TRBD2. CDR1 and CDR2 (germline): MNHNS, SASEGT. This CDR3 is built from 14 residues. The V segment lost 6 bases and the J segment 7 bases; nucleotides outside the gene matches: 5. The CDR3 here is CASSGTSGGLEQYF. The DNA for the CDR3 is TGTGCCAGCAGCGGGACTAGCGGGGGCTTGGAGCAGTACTTC.

V and J are TRBV20-1 and TRBJ2-5; D remains unclear. The CDR3 has 12 residues. Trimming removed 4 bases at V and 3 bases at J, with 9 bases between. Germline values: CDR1 DFQATT, CDR2 SNEGSKA (reference sequence). This CDR3 is CSAILTEETQYF. The DNA of the CDR3 is TGCAGTGCTATTCTAACGGAAGAGACCCAGTACTTC.

The rearrangement links TRBV20-1 to TRBJ2-3; the D gene is possibly TRBD1 (5 bases). Trimming left V 6 bases short and J 2 bases short, with 9 bases between. Germline V gene lookup returns CDR1 DFQATT and CDR2 SNEGSKA (reference sequence). The CDR3 runs 12 residues. As DNA, the CDR3 is TGCAGTGCCACGGACAACACAGATACGCAGTATTTT. Amino acid sequence: CSATDNTDTQYF.

CDR3 loop: CASSYSTGGEQYF. CDR3 coding DNA: TGTGCCAGCAGTTACTCGACGGGAGGCGAGCAGTACTTC. The genes are TRBV6-6 and TRBJ2-7; 7 bases fit TRBD2. Germline CDR1 MNHNY, CDR2 SVGAGI (reference sequence). The V gene end was trimmed by 0 bases and the J gene end by 6 bases; junction bases not matched to a gene: 2. There are 13 residues in the CDR3.

This chain links TRBV20-1 with TRBJ1-6; TRBD1 aligns across 11 bases. CDR1 is DFQATT, CDR2 SNEGSKA, per germline (reference sequence). V lost 0 bases to trimming and J lost 10 bases; unmatched junction nucleotides: 2. CDR3 length: 14 amino acids. The CDR3 spells CSARDRTGGSPLHF. CDR3 bases: TGCAGTGCTAGAGATCGGACAGGGGGCTCACCCCTCCACTTT.

The V call is TRBV6-1, the J call TRBJ1-1; D not certain. Per germline, CDR1 MNHNS and CDR2 SASEGT. This CDR3 spans 13 amino acids. The V end was cut by 7 bases, the J end by 0 bases, with 9 bases between. As DNA, the CDR3 is TGTGCCAGCACCCATCTCATGAACACTGAAGCTTTCTTT. Translated: CASTHLMNTEAFF.

The chain uses TRBV7-2 and TRBJ2-7, with D perhaps assigned TRBD1 or TRBD2 (5 bases each). Trimming removed 5 bases at V and 0 bases at J, with 11 bases between. Germline CDR1 SGHTA, CDR2 FQGNSA. This CDR3 has 14 residues. CDR3 nucleotides: TGTGCCAGCAGCCCTCGAGGGGTCTCCTACGAGCAGTACTTC. Translating it yields CASSPRGVSYEQYF. Full variable domain (rest looked up from reference TRBV7-2 and TRBJ2-7): GAGVSQSPSNKVTEKGKDVELRCDPISGHTALYWYRQSLGQGLEFLIYFQGNSAPDKSGLPSDRFSAERTGGSVSTLTIQRTQQEDSAVYLCASSPRGVSYEQYFGPGTRLTVT.